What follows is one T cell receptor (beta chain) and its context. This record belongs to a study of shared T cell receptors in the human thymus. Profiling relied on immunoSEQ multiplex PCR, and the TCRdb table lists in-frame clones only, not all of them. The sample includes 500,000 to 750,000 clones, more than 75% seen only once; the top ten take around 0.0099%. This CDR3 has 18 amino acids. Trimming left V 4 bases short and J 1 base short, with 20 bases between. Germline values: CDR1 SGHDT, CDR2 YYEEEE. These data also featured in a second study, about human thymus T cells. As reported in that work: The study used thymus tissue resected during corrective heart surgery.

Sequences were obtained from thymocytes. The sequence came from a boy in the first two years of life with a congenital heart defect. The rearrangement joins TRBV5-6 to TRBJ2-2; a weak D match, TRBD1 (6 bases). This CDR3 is CASSRRPMTGMNTGELFF. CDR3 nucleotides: TGTGCCAGCAGCCGACGCCCCATGACAGGCATGAACACCGGGGAGCTGTTTTTT.